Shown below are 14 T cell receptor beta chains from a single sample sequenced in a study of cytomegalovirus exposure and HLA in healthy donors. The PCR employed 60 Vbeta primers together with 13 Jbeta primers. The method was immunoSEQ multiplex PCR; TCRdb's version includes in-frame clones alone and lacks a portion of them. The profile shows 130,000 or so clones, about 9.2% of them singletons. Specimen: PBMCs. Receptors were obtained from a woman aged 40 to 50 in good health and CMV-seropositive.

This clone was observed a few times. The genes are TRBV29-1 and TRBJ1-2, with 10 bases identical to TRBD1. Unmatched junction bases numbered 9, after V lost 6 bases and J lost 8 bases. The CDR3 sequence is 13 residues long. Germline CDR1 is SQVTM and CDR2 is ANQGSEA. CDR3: CSVEVGTGDGYTF. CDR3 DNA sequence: TGCAGCGTGGAGGTAGGGACAGGGGACGGCTACACCTTC.

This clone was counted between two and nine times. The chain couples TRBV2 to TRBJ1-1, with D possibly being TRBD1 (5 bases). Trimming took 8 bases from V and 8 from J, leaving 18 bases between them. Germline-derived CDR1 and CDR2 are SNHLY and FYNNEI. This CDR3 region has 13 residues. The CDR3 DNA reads TGTGCCAGCGGTGGTAGGGGCGCATTCGAAGCTTTCTTT. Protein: CASGGRGAFEAFF.

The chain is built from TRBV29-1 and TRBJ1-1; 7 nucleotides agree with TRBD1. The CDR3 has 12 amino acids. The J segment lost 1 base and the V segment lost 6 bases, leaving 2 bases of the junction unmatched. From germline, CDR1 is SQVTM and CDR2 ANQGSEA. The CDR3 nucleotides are TGCAGCGTGACAGGGCCGAACACTGAAGCTTTCTTT. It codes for CSVTGPNTEAFF. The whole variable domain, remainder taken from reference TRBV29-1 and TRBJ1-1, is SAVISQKPSRDICQRGTSLTIQCQVDSQVTMMFWYRQQPGQSLTLIATANQGSEATYESGFVIDKFPISRPNLTFSTLTVSNMSPEDSSIYLCSVTGPNTEAFFGQGTRLTVV.

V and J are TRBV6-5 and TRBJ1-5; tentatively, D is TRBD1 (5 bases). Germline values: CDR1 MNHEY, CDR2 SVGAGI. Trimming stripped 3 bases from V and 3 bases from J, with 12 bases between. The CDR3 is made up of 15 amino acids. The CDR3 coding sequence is TGTGCCAGCAGTTATCCCGACAGTCACAATCAGCCCCAGCATTTT. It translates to CASSYPDSHNQPQHF.

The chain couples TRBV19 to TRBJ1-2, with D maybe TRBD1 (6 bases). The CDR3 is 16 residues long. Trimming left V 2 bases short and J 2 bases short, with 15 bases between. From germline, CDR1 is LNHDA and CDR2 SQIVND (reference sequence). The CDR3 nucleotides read TGTGCCAGTAGTATATGGGGGGGGGCCGAAAACTATGGCTACACCTTC. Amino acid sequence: CASSIWGGAENYGYTF. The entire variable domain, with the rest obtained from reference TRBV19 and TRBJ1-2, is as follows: DGGITQSPKYLFRKEGQNVTLSCEQNLNHDAMYWYRQDPGQGLRLIYYSQIVNDFQKGDIAEGYSVSREKKESFPLTVTSAQKNPTAFYLCASSIWGGAENYGYTFGSGTRLTVV.

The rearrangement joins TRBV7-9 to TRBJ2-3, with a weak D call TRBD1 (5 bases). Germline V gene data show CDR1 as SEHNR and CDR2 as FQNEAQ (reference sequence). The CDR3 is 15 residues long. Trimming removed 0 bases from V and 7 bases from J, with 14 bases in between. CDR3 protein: CASSLAQGTLHTQYF. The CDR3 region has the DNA TGTGCCAGCAGCTTAGCGCAGGGAACCCTTCATACGCAGTATTTT.

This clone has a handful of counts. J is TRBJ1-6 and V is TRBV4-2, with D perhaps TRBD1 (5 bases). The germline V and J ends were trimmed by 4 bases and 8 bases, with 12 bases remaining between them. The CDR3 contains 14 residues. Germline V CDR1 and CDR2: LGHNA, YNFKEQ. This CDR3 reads CASSPRGRDSPLHF. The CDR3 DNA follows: TGTGCCAGCAGCCCCCGGGGGAGAGATTCACCCCTCCACTTT.

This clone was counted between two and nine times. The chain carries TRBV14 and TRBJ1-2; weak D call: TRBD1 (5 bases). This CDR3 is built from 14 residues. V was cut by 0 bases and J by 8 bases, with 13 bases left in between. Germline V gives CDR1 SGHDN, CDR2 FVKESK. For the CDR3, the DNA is TGTGCCAGCAGCCAAGATCTGCGCGGGACCGGCTACACCTTC. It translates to CASSQDLRGTGYTF.

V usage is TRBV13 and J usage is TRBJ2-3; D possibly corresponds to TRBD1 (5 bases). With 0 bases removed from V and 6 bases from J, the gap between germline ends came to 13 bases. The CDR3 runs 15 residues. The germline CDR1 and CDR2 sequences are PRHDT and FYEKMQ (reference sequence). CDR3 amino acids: CASSLGQQGKDTQYF. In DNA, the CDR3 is TGTGCCAGCAGCTTAGGCCAGCAGGGCAAGGATACGCAGTATTTT.

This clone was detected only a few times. CDR3 in amino acids: CASRDREPSYGYTF. CDR3 in DNA: TGTGCCAGTAGAGACAGGGAGCCCTCATATGGCTACACCTTC. The chain links TRBV19 to TRBJ1-2, with 7 bases matching TRBD1. Germline loops: CDR1 LNHDA, CDR2 SQIVND (reference sequence). J lost 5 bases, V lost 6 bases, and 9 bases had no gene match. The CDR3 extends over 14 amino acids.

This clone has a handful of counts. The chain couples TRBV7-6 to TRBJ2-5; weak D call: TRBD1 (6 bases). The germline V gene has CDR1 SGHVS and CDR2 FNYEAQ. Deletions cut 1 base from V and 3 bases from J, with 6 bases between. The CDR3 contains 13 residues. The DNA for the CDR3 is TGTGCCAGCAGCTTAGACAGGGAAGAGACCCAGTACTTC. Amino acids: CASSLDREETQYF.

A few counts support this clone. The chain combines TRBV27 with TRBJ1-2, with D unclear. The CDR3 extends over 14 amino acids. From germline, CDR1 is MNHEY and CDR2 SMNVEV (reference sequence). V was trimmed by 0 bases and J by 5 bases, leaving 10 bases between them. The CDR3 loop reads CASSLSSGIYGYTF. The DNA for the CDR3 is TGTGCCAGCAGTTTATCGTCCGGGATTTATGGCTACACCTTC.

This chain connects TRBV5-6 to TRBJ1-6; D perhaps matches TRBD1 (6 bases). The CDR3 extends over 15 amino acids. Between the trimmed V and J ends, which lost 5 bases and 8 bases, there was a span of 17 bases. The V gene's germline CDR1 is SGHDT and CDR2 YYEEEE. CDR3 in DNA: TGTGCCAGCAGGCCCCTTAGGGGGGGAGATTCACCCCTCCACTTT. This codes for CASRPLRGGDSPLHF. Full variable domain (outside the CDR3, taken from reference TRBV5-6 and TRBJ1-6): DAGVTQSPTHLIKTRGQQVTLRCSPKSGHDTVSWYQQALGQGPQFIFQYYEEEERQRGNFPDRFSGHQFPNYSSELNVNALLLGDSALYLCASRPLRGGDSPLHFGNGTRLTVT.

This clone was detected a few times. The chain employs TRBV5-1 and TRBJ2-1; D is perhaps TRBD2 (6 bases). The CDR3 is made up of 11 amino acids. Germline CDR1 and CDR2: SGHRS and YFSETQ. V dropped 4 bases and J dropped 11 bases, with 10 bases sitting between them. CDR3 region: CASSEEGQQFF. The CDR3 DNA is TGCGCCAGCAGCGAGGAGGGACAGCAGTTCTTC.